This T cell receptor (beta chain) was identified during a study of T cell clusters in autoimmune cytopenias (dated by TCRdb to between 2017 and 2020). A note on the overall study: Per sample, TRB sequencing gave a median depth of about 53,000 reads and a median of roughly 2,500 distinct TRB clonotypes. The study was designed to test whether a disease-specific immune repertoire signature usable as a blood-based biomarker is carried by autoimmune cytopenia patients. Peripheral blood TRB and IGH repertoires were sequenced in autoimmune cytopenia patients at active disease and during treatment follow-up, alongside healthy, CLL and autoimmune hepatitis controls.

Overall study results and their limits: The TRB repertoire shifts, including less even repertoires in secondary cytopenia and CLL, mostly reflected lymphoma bias and not autoimmunity. In the comparison of secondary cytopenia with CLL, the cluster-lack signature was not observed, apparently because the dominant lymphoma-associated repertoire masked the signature. A lack of physiological T cell clusters in primary autoimmune cytopenia patients was suggested by GLIPH, as 51 clusters were found to be exclusive to healthy donors versus some 18 exclusive to patients. The T cell clusters were defined only in silico, and the functional role of the clusters still needed to be validated experimentally. Healthy donors had almost three times as many exclusive TRB clusters as active autoimmune hepatitis patients, a finding consistent with an autoimmunity-wide signature.

Per sample, approximately 270 ng of peripheral blood genomic DNA, about 38,000 genome equivalents, was used for TRB amplification. Including the terminal cysteine and phenylalanine, the CDR3 comprises 18 residues. No DNA is given. According to the germline V gene, CDR1 reads MNHEY and CDR2 reads SVGAGI. TRB rearrangements were amplified by multiplex PCR following a touch-down protocol, with the TRB-A and TRB-B primer pools mixed in one tube. Illumina adapters and sample indices were attached to the amplicons through two consecutive PCR reactions using Phusion HS II polymerase. Amplicons were gel-purified with the NucleoSpin Gel and PCR Clean-up kit, then quantified by Qubit and quality-checked on an Agilent 2100 Bioanalyzer. Sequencing of the libraries was done on an Illumina MiSeq with 600-cycle, single-indexed, paired-end runs. The authors processed their data as follows. TRB reads were aligned and assembled with MiXCR version 2.1.12 using the default MiXCR reference library. A clone was defined by each unique CDR3 nucleotide sequence, and the analysis included only productive sequences with two or more reads. To assess repertoire diversity, an R script computed alpha-parameterized diversity profiles (alpha 0 to 5), which included the Shannon (alpha 1) and Simpson (alpha 2) indices. Combinatorial TRB VJ usage was calculated with the tcR package and was compared between cohorts by principal component analysis performed with ade4. GLIPH was used to cluster TCRbeta CDR3s in pairs of cohorts matched for age and read depth, and a Wilcoxon test was used to compare cluster frequencies. With the reads reprocessed by TCRdb, a single entry stands for each CDR3 protein sequence and no DNA is reported. TCRdb's processing, not the study's, gives the V and J calls here. The sample's clone listing holds roughly 1,600 distinct CDR3 sequences. 69% of the sample comes from the top ten.

In the case of this clonotype: Its antigen has not been determined.

The sequence derives from a human donor with an autoimmune cytopenia, with autoimmune hepatitis or in good health (not recorded which). The material sequenced was peripheral blood. The sequence links TRBV6-5 to TRBJ2-5; the TRBD1 assignment by TCRdb is unverifiable without DNA. The CDR3 region has the sequence CASSYPGQGPPNQETQYF.